The clone carrying this T cell receptor beta chain was seen only once. Antigen unknown. This sample was included in a study of OX40 agonist ivuxolimab in advanced cancers. CDR3 length equals 17 residues. Trimming removed 4 bases at V and 2 bases at J, with 21 bases between. Germline CDR1 is LNHDA and CDR2 is SQIVND (reference sequence). The method was immunoSEQ multiplex PCR; TCRdb's version includes in-frame clones alone and lacks a portion of them. The profile shows fewer than 95,000 clones, under 95% of them singletons. Study-wide results and limits: Part of the nonresponder group also had normalized T-cell clonal expansion that was low.

The material sequenced was CD4+ or CD8+ T cells sorted from blood, taken in a trial of the OX40 agonist ivuxolimab. The TCR comes from an adult with an advanced solid tumor such as melanoma, head and neck, liver or kidney cancer. This chain joins TRBV19 and TRBJ2-7, with a weak D call TRBD1 (6 bases). CDR3 sequence (DNA): TGTGCCAGTAGTAAAGCAATCTACAGGGACACCGCCTACGAGCAGTACTTC. It yields the protein CASSKAIYRDTAYEQYF.